A selection of T cell receptor beta chains follows, all from one sample in a study of T cells after yellow fever vaccination. Each CDR3 protein is one row after TCRdb ran MiXCR on the 5' RACE reads. This table has roughly 45,000 distinct CDR3 sequences, over 5.5% appearing once. The specimen was PBMCs, either bulk or a sorted T-cell subset (CD4+, CD8+, memory, or dextramer-sorted; not recorded which), collected 45 days after the yellow fever booster vaccination. These TCRs come from a man aged 30 to 45 who received the YFV17D yellow fever vaccine. Both conserved end residues are part of each CDR3. Each record gives: clone size, V gene, D gene, J gene, CDR3 DNA, CDR3 protein. D genes are given only for firm matches. A row's size may be missing; if present it is once, few, many or a size class.

-	TRBV5-4	-	TRBJ2-5	TGTGCCAGCAGCTTGCCCGGGACCACCCAAGAGACCCAGTACTTC	CASSLPGTTQETQYF
few	TRBV5-1	TRBD2	TRBJ2-1	TGCGCCAGCAGCTTAGCGGGGGACAATGAGCAGTTCTTC	CASSLAGDNEQFF
-	TRBV20-1	-	TRBJ1-1	TGCATTGCCAGGGAAGCTTTCTTT	CIAREAFF
many	TRBV28	TRBD1	TRBJ2-5	TGTGCCAGCAGTTTAGGGACAGGTGCCGCCGATGGGACCCAGTACTTC	CASSLGTGAADGTQYF
many	TRBV5-1	-	TRBJ2-5	TGCGCCAGCAGCTTGGCCATAGGGACGGAGACCCAGTACTTC	CASSLAIGTETQYF
many	TRBV5-5	-	TRBJ2-2	TGTGCCAGCAGCTTGGCCTACGGGAACACCGGGGAGCTGTTTTTT	CASSLAYGNTGELFF
few	TRBV9	-	TRBJ2-3	TGTGCCAGCAGCGTAGCCGGCGGATACACAGATACGCAGTATTTT	CASSVAGGYTDTQYF
many	TRBV27	TRBD1	TRBJ2-7	TGTGCCAGCAGTTTTTTGGGACAGGGTGATTACGAGCAGTACTTC	CASSFLGQGDYEQYF
-	TRBV2	-	TRBJ2-3	TGTGCCAGCAGTACTTTTGGGGCACCTATCACAGATACGCAGTATTTT	CASSTFGAPITDTQYF
-	TRBV5-6	-	TRBJ1-2	TGTGCCAGCAGCCCGGATCCAGGGGAAGATGACTATGGCTACACCTTC	CASSPDPGEDDYGYTF
many	TRBV5-4	-	TRBJ2-4	TGTGCCAGCAGCTTGGGAGGTTCGAACATTCAGTACTTC	CASSLGGSNIQYF
many	TRBV10-2	TRBD2	TRBJ2-7	TGCGCCAGCAGGGCCTTAGCGGGAGAGGGGACCTACGAGCAGTACTTC	CASRALAGEGTYEQYF
many	TRBV10-3	-	TRBJ2-4	TGTGCCACCGGGGGTCTAGCCAAAAACATTCAGTACTTC	CATGGLAKNIQYF
many	TRBV5-6	-	TRBJ1-1	TGTGCCAGCAGCTTGGGGGGCTCTGGTATGAACACTGAAGCTTTCTTT	CASSLGGSGMNTEAFF
many	TRBV20-1	-	TRBJ2-4	TGCAGTGCTGGAAACAGGGGAGGAGGAAACATTCAGTACTTC	CSAGNRGGGNIQYF
few	TRBV18	-	TRBJ1-5	TGTGCCAGCTCGCCCGGCGGGACATTCTTCAGTCAGCCCCAGCATTTT	CASSPGGTFFSQPQHF
many	TRBV10-3	TRBD2	TRBJ2-2	TGTGCCATCAGTGAGTCGTCGGGGGGGAACACCGGGGAGCTGTTTTTT	CAISESSGGNTGELFF
many	TRBV5-1	-	TRBJ1-1	TGCGCCAGCAGCTTGGGACAGATGAACACTGAAGCTTTCTTT	CASSLGQMNTEAFF
-	TRBV6-2/TRBV6-3	-	TRBJ2-1	TGTGCCAGCGATAAAGGAGGCCCCCCCCACAATGAGCAGTTCTTC	CASDKGGPPHNEQFF
many	TRBV4-1	TRBD1	TRBJ1-1	TGCGCCAGCAGCCAAGGCCTGGGACAGGGGAACACTGAAGCTTTCTTT	CASSQGLGQGNTEAFF
-	TRBV7-2	-	TRBJ1-1	TGTGCCAGCAGCTTAGATCGATCTCTAAACACTGAAGCTTTCTTT	CASSLDRSLNTEAFF
few	TRBV27	TRBD2	TRBJ2-7	TGTGCCAGCACCTCTCTAGCGGATCCTACAGGCGAGCAGTACTTC	CASTSLADPTGEQYF
few	TRBV4-3	-	TRBJ2-3	TGCGCCAGCAGCCAAACCAGGGGCACAGATACGCAGTATTTT	CASSQTRGTDTQYF
many	TRBV7-2	TRBD2	TRBJ2-3	TGTGCCAGCAGCTTCTCTAGCGGGAGGAGCACGCAGTATTTT	CASSFSSGRSTQYF
many	TRBV24-1	-	TRBJ2-1	TGTGCCACCAGCTCCGGAGGACCACACAATGAGCAGTTCTTC	CATSSGGPHNEQFF
many	TRBV6-1	-	TRBJ1-1	TGTGCCAGCAGTGAATCCGGGAGATCAGAAGCTTTCTTT	CASSESGRSEAFF
few	TRBV27	TRBD1	TRBJ2-3	TGTGCCAGCAGTTTTTACAGGGGGACAGATACGCAGTATTTT	CASSFYRGTDTQYF
few	TRBV6-1	TRBD2	TRBJ2-3	TGTGCCAGCACCACGGGGGGACTAGCTCCAGATACGCAGTATTTT	CASTTGGLAPDTQYF
few	TRBV5-1	TRBD1	TRBJ2-7	TGCGCCAGCAGCTTACCCGGGACAGGGGTGTACGAGCAGTACTTC	CASSLPGTGVYEQYF
-	TRBV20-1	TRBD1	TRBJ1-4	TGCAGTGCTCCCGTCCAACAGGGGCCTAATGAAAAACTGTTTTTT	CSAPVQQGPNEKLFF
many	TRBV27	TRBD2	TRBJ2-1	TGTGCCAGCAGACTCAGGGGACTAGCGGGAGAGGGACAGTTCTTC	CASRLRGLAGEGQFF
many	TRBV20-1	TRBD1	TRBJ1-2	TGCAGTGCTACAGGACAGGGCGACTACACCTTC	CSATGQGDYTF
many	TRBV4-3	-	TRBJ2-5	TGCGCCAGCAGCCAAGGGCCTTCGCAGGGGCAAGAGACCCAGTACTTC	CASSQGPSQGQETQYF
-	TRBV29-1	TRBD2	TRBJ2-1	TGCAGCGCACGGGAGGTACCCTACAATGAGCAGTTCTTC	CSAREVPYNEQFF
-	TRBV7-2	-	TRBJ2-2	-	CASSLVAGGTTGEPFF
few	TRBV7-2	TRBD1	TRBJ1-2	TGTGCCAGCAGCTCACGCGCTAGGGGGCCTGGCTACACCTTC	CASSSRARGPGYTF
many	TRBV20-1	-	TRBJ1-5	TGCAGTGCCCCTGACGGGGGAACCGATCAGCCCCAGCATTTT	CSAPDGGTDQPQHF
few	TRBV12-3/TRBV12-4	-	TRBJ2-1	TGTGCCAGCAGTTTGTACGGTTCCTACAATGAGCAGTTCTTC	CASSLYGSYNEQFF
medium-sized	TRBV3-1	-	TRBJ1-5	TGTGCCAGCAGCCAAGGAGGGTATAGCAATCAGCCCCAGCATTTT	CASSQGGYSNQPQHF
few	TRBV11-2	-	TRBJ2-5	TGTGCCAGCAGCTTAGATGAGGGGATCCAGTACTTC	CASSLDEGIQYF